What follows are 29 T cell receptor beta chains derived from one specimen sequenced in a study of technical replicates of blood from a handful of donors. The data were produced by immunoSEQ multiplex PCR, yet TCRdb's version contains in-frame clones alone and is incomplete. The sample consists of 75,000 to 90,000 clones, around 90% of them appearing once. Source material: T cells isolated from PBMCs. These TCRs come from a human donor in good health.

V gene TRBV27 combines with J gene TRBJ2-1, with 7 bases fitting TRBD1. The V segment lost 5 bases and the J segment 7 bases; nucleotides outside the gene matches: 8. The germline CDR1 and CDR2 sequences are MNHEY and SMNVEV (reference sequence). The CDR3 spans 14 residues. The DNA of the CDR3 is TGTGCCAGCAGTACTCGGACAGGAACTAATGAGCAGTTCTTC. It codes for CASSTRTGTNEQFF.

The chain recombines TRBV10-2 with TRBJ2-2; D is undetermined. This CDR3 is built from 12 residues. Germline V lookup: CDR1 WSHSY, CDR2 SAAADI. V shed 10 bases and J shed 3 bases, with 9 bases lying between them. CDR3 region: CATERDTGELFF. The DNA of the CDR3 is TGCGCCACCGAACGGGACACCGGGGAGCTGTTTTTT.

The rearrangement links TRBV30 to TRBJ2-3, with 7 positions matching TRBD2. V trimming: 1 base; J trimming: 0 bases; junction bases outside the gene matches: 1. Germline V gene data show CDR1 as GTSNPN and CDR2 as SVGIG (reference sequence). The length of the CDR3 is 14 residues. The CDR3 loop reads CAWSGLASTDTQYF. The CDR3 DNA is TGTGCCTGGAGTGGACTAGCTAGCACAGATACGCAGTATTTT.

In its sample, this clone was seen once. CDR3 sequence (DNA): TGTGCCAGCAGCCTTTCGGTGGAGACCCAGTACTTC. Protein: CASSLSVETQYF. This rearrangement joins TRBV14 to TRBJ2-5; D is unclear. V was clipped by 4 bases and J by 5 bases, with 8 bases between them. Germline CDR1 reads SGHDN; CDR2 reads FVKESK. There are 12 residues in the CDR3.

The chain carries TRBV5-1 and TRBJ2-3; TRBD1 matches 7 bases. Losses at the gene ends were 0 bases for V and 3 bases for J; bases not matched to a gene: 4. CDR3 size: 15 residues. Looked up from germline, CDR1 is SGHRS and CDR2 is YFSETQ. The CDR3 loop reads CASSLVTGQTDTQYF. CDR3 in DNA: TGCGCCAGCAGCTTGGTGACGGGACAGACAGATACGCAGTATTTT.

This rearrangement joins TRBV11-1 to TRBJ1-1; a weak D match, TRBD1 (6 bases). V gave up 1 base and J gave up 1 base, with 10 bases separating them. The CDR3 loop spans 15 amino acids. Germline CDR1 is SGHAT and CDR2 is FQDESV (reference sequence). The CDR3 DNA reads TGTGCCAGCAGCTTAGGAAGGACAGCGAACACTGAAGCTTTCTTT. Translation gives CASSLGRTANTEAFF.

The CDR3: CASTTGGDSYGYTF. In nucleotides, the CDR3 is TGTGCCAGTACAACAGGGGGCGATAGCTATGGCTACACCTTC. V and J are TRBV9 and TRBJ1-2, with 9 bases aligning to TRBD1. The length of the CDR3 is 14 residues. Trimming took 8 bases from V and 4 from J; bases not matched to a gene: 9. Germline CDR1 is SGDLS and CDR2 is YYNGEE.

The chain uses TRBV5-5 and TRBJ2-1, with D perhaps TRBD2 (6 bases). The CDR3 covers 15 residues. V dropped 4 bases and J dropped 0 bases, with 11 bases sitting between them. Per the germline V gene, CDR1 is SGHKS and CDR2 is YYEKEE (reference sequence). The CDR3 sequence: CASSIAGSSYNEQFF. The CDR3 DNA reads TGTGCCAGCAGCATCGCCGGGAGCTCCTACAATGAGCAGTTCTTC.

This chain uses TRBV18 with TRBJ2-1; D might be TRBD2 (5 bases). Germline CDR1 KGHSH, CDR2 LQKENI. The CDR3 extends over 15 amino acids. Between the trimmed V and J ends, which lost 2 bases and 9 bases, there was a span of 17 bases. This CDR3 reads CASSPGVARGSEQFF. The CDR3 DNA reads TGTGCCAGCTCACCAGGGGTAGCACGGGGTTCTGAGCAGTTCTTC.

V is TRBV5-1 and J is TRBJ2-2, with 11 bases fitting TRBD2. Germline V CDR1 and CDR2: SGHRS, YFSETQ. The V and J ends lost 0 bases and 7 bases, in that order; junction bases with no gene match: 2. The CDR3 runs to 15 residues. Here the CDR3 reads CASSLDSGRVGELFF. The DNA of the CDR3 is TGCGCCAGCAGCTTGGATAGCGGGAGGGTCGGGGAGCTGTTTTTT.

The chain carries TRBV19 and TRBJ1-4; D is perhaps TRBD1 (5 bases). The CDR3 extends over 14 amino acids. Per the germline V gene, CDR1 is LNHDA and CDR2 is SQIVND (reference sequence). The V and J ends lost 2 bases and 5 bases respectively, with 9 bases between them. The chain's CDR3 is CASSIPGPNEKLFF. Here the CDR3 DNA reads TGTGCCAGTAGTATACCAGGGCCAAATGAAAAACTGTTTTTT.

The CDR3 sequence: CASSKDSGTDTQYF. CDR3 DNA: TGTGCCAGCAGCAAGGACAGTGGCACAGATACGCAGTATTTT. V gene TRBV7-2 combines with J gene TRBJ2-3; D possibly corresponds to TRBD1 (6 bases). Germline V gene lookup returns CDR1 SGHTA and CDR2 FQGNSA. V lost 5 bases and J lost 1, with 10 bases in between. The CDR3 runs 14 residues.

Only one count was recorded for this clone. The J gene is TRBJ2-2, the V gene TRBV10-3, with D perhaps TRBD1 (5 bases). Germline V gives CDR1 ENHRY, CDR2 SYGVKD. The CDR3 loop spans 16 amino acids. Deletions cut 6 bases from V and 0 bases from J, with 14 bases between. CDR3 nucleotides: TGTGCCATCAGGCCTACAGGAACTTCGAACACCGGGGAGCTGTTTTTT. It codes for CAIRPTGTSNTGELFF.

A word on this clone: At one of its ends the junction is not consistent with the germline gene, which may arise from a read error. This chain uses TRBV30 with TRBJ1-5; D is unclear. The germline gives CDR1 GTSNPN, CDR2 SVGIG (reference sequence). There are 13 residues in the CDR3. CDR3: CAWSVAGHQLQHF. CDR3 in DNA: TGTGCCTGGAGTGTAGCGGGTCATCAGCTCCAGCATTTT.

The genes are TRBV5-5 and TRBJ2-4; D is ambiguous. The CDR3 is 14 amino acids. Germline assignment: CDR1 SGHKS and CDR2 YYEKEE (reference sequence). Trimming cost V 0 bases and J 2 bases, with 6 bases left between them. The CDR3 sequence: CASSLAAPKNIQYF. CDR3 in DNA: TGTGCCAGCAGCTTGGCAGCGCCCAAAAACATTCAGTACTTC.

This clone is medium-sized within its sample. J is TRBJ2-2 and V is TRBV6-1; a possible D gene is TRBD1 (6 bases). V was pared by 5 bases and J by 6 bases, with 16 bases between. The germline gives CDR1 MNHNS, CDR2 SASEGT. The CDR3 runs 15 residues. CDR3 protein: CASSPLQGYAGELFF. The CDR3 nucleotides read TGTGCCAGCAGTCCCCTACAGGGTTATGCCGGGGAGCTGTTTTTT.

The chain joins TRBV2 to TRBJ2-6; 8 bases are a match to TRBD1. J lost 0 bases, V lost 8 bases, and 12 bases had no gene match. From germline, CDR1 is SNHLY and CDR2 FYNNEI. The CDR3 consists of 18 residues. As DNA, the CDR3 is TGTGCCAGCTACCTCAGGGGGCGCGATTACTCTGGGGCCAACGTCCTGACTTTC. Amino acid sequence: CASYLRGRDYSGANVLTF.

The gene calls are TRBV27 and TRBJ2-7; possibly TRBD1 for D (7 bases). The CDR3 loop spans 15 amino acids. CDR1 and CDR2 from the germline V gene are MNHEY and SMNVEV (reference sequence). Deletions cut 6 bases from V and 5 bases from J, with 20 bases between. DNA of the CDR3: TGTGCCAGCAGCAGCCCCGTGACAGGGAGGAACGAGCAGTACTTC. It specifies CASSSPVTGRNEQYF.

V usage is TRBV12-2 and J usage is TRBJ1-5; the table assigns TRBD1, which was not confirmed against the DNA. TRBV12-2 is a pseudogene segment. CDR3 size: 16 residues. CDR3 in amino acids: CASRLAQGNVGQPQHF. The DNA for the CDR3 is TGTGCAAGTCGCTTAGCCCAGGGGAATGTGGGTCAGCCCCAGCATTTT.

V and J are TRBV4-2 and TRBJ2-7; weak D call: TRBD2 (5 bases). With 0 bases removed from V and 2 bases from J, the gap between germline ends came to 11 bases. Germline CDR1 is LGHNA and CDR2 is YNFKEQ. The CDR3 sequence is 15 residues long. The CDR3 DNA follows: TGTGCCAGCAGCCAAGAGTCCGGGATAGCCTACGAGCAGTACTTC. Translation gives CASSQESGIAYEQYF.

V is TRBV6-5 and J is TRBJ2-7; the match to TRBD1 covers 8 bases. This CDR3 is 14 amino acids long. V lost 5 bases to trimming and J lost 3 bases; unmatched junction nucleotides: 6. The V gene's germline CDR1 is MNHEY and CDR2 SVGAGI. CDR3 bases: TGTGCCAGCAGTCGCCCGGGACAGGTCTACGAGCAGTACTTC. Protein sequence: CASSRPGQVYEQYF.

The rearrangement joins TRBV5-1 to TRBJ2-7; tentatively, D is TRBD1 (6 bases). Germline CDR1 SGHRS, CDR2 YFSETQ. The CDR3 loop spans 14 amino acids. V was trimmed by 4 bases and J by 2 bases, leaving 13 bases between them. CDR3 amino acids: CASSITGLAYEQYF. In DNA, the CDR3 is TGCGCCAGCAGCATCACAGGGCTAGCCTACGAGCAGTACTTC.

The gene calls are TRBV11-3 and TRBJ2-1, with D unresolved. V was pared by 5 bases and J by 4 bases, with 15 bases between. Per germline, CDR1 SGHNT and CDR2 YENEEA. The CDR3 is made up of 15 amino acids. Here the CDR3 DNA reads TGTGCCAGCAGCGCGCCTACTGGCGGTTACAATGAGCAGTTCTTC. Translation gives CASSAPTGGYNEQFF.

The CDR3 protein is CASSVAGGTYNEQFF. DNA of the CDR3: TGTGCCAGCAGCGTAGCTGGGGGGACCTACAATGAGCAGTTCTTC. The chain combines TRBV9 with TRBJ2-1; a weak D match, TRBD2 (6 bases). CDR1 is SGDLS and CDR2 is YYNGEE in the germline V gene. The CDR3 covers 15 residues. V lost 0 bases, J lost 2 bases, and 9 bases lay in between.

This chain links TRBV6-5 with TRBJ1-2; TRBD1 matches at 8 bases. This CDR3 has 14 residues. CDR1 and CDR2 from the germline V gene are MNHEY and SVGAGI. V dropped 5 bases and J dropped 7; count of bases not matched to a gene: 9. DNA of the CDR3: TGTGCCAGCAGTACCACAGGGGGAGGAGGTGGCTACACCTTC. Translated, it gives CASSTTGGGGGYTF.

The V and J genes are TRBV25-1 and TRBJ1-4, with 10 bases identical to TRBD1. Unmatched junction bases numbered 2, after V lost 2 bases and J lost 8 bases. The CDR3 is 14 amino acids. Germline CDR1 and CDR2: MGHDK and SYGVNS. Here the CDR3 DNA reads TGTGCCAGCAGTGAACGGACAGGGGGGGAAAAACTGTTTTTT. Translation gives CASSERTGGEKLFF.

The chain employs TRBV7-3 and TRBJ2-6; D possibly corresponds to TRBD1 (5 bases). The CDR3 loop spans 14 amino acids. Germline-derived CDR1 and CDR2 are SGHTA and FQGTGA. Deletions cut 0 bases from V and 7 bases from J, with 7 bases between. CDR3 DNA sequence: TGTGCCAGCAGCTTAACAGGGGTCGCCAACGTCCTGACTTTC. Translating it yields CASSLTGVANVLTF.

J is TRBJ2-7 and V is TRBV15; D is ambiguous. The length of the CDR3 is 11 residues. Trimming removed 4 bases at V and 3 bases at J, with 4 bases between. Germline V lookup: CDR1 LNHNV, CDR2 YYDKDF (reference sequence). CDR3 DNA sequence: TGTGCCACCAGCACCTACTACGAGCAGTACTTC. It is translated as CATSTYYEQYF.

This chain uses TRBV10-3 with TRBJ2-3; no definite D call. The V end lost 2 bases, the J end lost 0 bases, and 3 bases lay between the germline ends. CDR3 size: 13 residues. Germline CDR1 and CDR2: ENHRY and SYGVKD. CDR3 DNA sequence: TGTGCCATCAGTGAGCCGAGCACAGATACGCAGTATTTT. It encodes CAISEPSTDTQYF.